This T cell receptor (beta chain) was profiled in a study of shared clonotypes between healthy human individuals. Whole-study context: The study drew on a couple of women and three men aged 18 to 49 as donors.

Trimming cost V 1 base and J 2 bases; bases outside gene matches: 5. The CDR3 is made up of 18 amino acids. Germline V CDR1 and CDR2: SGHTA, FQGTGA. Assay used: immunoSEQ multiplex PCR; TCRdb lists only in-frame clones, some missing. Among a few million clones, approximately 95% were seen once, and the ten largest hold roughly 0.36%. Sequencing used naive CD4+ T cells from PBMCs. Subset noted: CD45RA+ positively selected. The chain couples TRBV7-3 to TRBJ2-6; TRBD1 aligns across 10 bases. The receptor's source is a man between 18 and 29 years old in good health. Some clones in this sample may be carry-over from other donors' samples. The chain's CDR3 is CASSLIGQGVTGANVLTF. CDR3 nucleotide sequence: TGTGCCAGCAGCTTAATTGGACAGGGGGTTACTGGGGCCAACGTCCTGACTTTC.